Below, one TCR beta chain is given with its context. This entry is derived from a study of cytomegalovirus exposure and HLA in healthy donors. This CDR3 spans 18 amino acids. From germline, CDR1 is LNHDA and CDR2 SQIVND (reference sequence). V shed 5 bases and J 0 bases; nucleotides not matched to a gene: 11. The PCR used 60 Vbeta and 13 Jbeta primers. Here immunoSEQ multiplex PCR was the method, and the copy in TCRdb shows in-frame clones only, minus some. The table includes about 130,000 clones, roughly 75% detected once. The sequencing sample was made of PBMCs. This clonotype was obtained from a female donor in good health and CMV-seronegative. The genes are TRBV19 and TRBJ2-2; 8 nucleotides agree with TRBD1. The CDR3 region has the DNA TGTGCCAGTAGTCGGACGGACAGGGTAAAAGCGAACACCGGGGAGCTGTTTTTT. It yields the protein CASSRTDRVKANTGELFF.